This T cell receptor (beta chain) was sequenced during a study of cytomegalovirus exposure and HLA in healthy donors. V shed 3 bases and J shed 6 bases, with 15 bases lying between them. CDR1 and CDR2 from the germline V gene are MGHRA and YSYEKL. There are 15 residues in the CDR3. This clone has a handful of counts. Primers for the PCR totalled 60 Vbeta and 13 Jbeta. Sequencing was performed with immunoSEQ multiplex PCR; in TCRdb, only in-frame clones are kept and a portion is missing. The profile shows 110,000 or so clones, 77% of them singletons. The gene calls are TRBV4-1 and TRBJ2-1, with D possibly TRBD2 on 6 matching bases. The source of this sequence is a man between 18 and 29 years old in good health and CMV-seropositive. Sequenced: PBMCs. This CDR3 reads CASSHPSGGFNEQFF. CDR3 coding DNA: TGCGCCAGCAGCCATCCATCAGGAGGGTTCAATGAGCAGTTCTTC.